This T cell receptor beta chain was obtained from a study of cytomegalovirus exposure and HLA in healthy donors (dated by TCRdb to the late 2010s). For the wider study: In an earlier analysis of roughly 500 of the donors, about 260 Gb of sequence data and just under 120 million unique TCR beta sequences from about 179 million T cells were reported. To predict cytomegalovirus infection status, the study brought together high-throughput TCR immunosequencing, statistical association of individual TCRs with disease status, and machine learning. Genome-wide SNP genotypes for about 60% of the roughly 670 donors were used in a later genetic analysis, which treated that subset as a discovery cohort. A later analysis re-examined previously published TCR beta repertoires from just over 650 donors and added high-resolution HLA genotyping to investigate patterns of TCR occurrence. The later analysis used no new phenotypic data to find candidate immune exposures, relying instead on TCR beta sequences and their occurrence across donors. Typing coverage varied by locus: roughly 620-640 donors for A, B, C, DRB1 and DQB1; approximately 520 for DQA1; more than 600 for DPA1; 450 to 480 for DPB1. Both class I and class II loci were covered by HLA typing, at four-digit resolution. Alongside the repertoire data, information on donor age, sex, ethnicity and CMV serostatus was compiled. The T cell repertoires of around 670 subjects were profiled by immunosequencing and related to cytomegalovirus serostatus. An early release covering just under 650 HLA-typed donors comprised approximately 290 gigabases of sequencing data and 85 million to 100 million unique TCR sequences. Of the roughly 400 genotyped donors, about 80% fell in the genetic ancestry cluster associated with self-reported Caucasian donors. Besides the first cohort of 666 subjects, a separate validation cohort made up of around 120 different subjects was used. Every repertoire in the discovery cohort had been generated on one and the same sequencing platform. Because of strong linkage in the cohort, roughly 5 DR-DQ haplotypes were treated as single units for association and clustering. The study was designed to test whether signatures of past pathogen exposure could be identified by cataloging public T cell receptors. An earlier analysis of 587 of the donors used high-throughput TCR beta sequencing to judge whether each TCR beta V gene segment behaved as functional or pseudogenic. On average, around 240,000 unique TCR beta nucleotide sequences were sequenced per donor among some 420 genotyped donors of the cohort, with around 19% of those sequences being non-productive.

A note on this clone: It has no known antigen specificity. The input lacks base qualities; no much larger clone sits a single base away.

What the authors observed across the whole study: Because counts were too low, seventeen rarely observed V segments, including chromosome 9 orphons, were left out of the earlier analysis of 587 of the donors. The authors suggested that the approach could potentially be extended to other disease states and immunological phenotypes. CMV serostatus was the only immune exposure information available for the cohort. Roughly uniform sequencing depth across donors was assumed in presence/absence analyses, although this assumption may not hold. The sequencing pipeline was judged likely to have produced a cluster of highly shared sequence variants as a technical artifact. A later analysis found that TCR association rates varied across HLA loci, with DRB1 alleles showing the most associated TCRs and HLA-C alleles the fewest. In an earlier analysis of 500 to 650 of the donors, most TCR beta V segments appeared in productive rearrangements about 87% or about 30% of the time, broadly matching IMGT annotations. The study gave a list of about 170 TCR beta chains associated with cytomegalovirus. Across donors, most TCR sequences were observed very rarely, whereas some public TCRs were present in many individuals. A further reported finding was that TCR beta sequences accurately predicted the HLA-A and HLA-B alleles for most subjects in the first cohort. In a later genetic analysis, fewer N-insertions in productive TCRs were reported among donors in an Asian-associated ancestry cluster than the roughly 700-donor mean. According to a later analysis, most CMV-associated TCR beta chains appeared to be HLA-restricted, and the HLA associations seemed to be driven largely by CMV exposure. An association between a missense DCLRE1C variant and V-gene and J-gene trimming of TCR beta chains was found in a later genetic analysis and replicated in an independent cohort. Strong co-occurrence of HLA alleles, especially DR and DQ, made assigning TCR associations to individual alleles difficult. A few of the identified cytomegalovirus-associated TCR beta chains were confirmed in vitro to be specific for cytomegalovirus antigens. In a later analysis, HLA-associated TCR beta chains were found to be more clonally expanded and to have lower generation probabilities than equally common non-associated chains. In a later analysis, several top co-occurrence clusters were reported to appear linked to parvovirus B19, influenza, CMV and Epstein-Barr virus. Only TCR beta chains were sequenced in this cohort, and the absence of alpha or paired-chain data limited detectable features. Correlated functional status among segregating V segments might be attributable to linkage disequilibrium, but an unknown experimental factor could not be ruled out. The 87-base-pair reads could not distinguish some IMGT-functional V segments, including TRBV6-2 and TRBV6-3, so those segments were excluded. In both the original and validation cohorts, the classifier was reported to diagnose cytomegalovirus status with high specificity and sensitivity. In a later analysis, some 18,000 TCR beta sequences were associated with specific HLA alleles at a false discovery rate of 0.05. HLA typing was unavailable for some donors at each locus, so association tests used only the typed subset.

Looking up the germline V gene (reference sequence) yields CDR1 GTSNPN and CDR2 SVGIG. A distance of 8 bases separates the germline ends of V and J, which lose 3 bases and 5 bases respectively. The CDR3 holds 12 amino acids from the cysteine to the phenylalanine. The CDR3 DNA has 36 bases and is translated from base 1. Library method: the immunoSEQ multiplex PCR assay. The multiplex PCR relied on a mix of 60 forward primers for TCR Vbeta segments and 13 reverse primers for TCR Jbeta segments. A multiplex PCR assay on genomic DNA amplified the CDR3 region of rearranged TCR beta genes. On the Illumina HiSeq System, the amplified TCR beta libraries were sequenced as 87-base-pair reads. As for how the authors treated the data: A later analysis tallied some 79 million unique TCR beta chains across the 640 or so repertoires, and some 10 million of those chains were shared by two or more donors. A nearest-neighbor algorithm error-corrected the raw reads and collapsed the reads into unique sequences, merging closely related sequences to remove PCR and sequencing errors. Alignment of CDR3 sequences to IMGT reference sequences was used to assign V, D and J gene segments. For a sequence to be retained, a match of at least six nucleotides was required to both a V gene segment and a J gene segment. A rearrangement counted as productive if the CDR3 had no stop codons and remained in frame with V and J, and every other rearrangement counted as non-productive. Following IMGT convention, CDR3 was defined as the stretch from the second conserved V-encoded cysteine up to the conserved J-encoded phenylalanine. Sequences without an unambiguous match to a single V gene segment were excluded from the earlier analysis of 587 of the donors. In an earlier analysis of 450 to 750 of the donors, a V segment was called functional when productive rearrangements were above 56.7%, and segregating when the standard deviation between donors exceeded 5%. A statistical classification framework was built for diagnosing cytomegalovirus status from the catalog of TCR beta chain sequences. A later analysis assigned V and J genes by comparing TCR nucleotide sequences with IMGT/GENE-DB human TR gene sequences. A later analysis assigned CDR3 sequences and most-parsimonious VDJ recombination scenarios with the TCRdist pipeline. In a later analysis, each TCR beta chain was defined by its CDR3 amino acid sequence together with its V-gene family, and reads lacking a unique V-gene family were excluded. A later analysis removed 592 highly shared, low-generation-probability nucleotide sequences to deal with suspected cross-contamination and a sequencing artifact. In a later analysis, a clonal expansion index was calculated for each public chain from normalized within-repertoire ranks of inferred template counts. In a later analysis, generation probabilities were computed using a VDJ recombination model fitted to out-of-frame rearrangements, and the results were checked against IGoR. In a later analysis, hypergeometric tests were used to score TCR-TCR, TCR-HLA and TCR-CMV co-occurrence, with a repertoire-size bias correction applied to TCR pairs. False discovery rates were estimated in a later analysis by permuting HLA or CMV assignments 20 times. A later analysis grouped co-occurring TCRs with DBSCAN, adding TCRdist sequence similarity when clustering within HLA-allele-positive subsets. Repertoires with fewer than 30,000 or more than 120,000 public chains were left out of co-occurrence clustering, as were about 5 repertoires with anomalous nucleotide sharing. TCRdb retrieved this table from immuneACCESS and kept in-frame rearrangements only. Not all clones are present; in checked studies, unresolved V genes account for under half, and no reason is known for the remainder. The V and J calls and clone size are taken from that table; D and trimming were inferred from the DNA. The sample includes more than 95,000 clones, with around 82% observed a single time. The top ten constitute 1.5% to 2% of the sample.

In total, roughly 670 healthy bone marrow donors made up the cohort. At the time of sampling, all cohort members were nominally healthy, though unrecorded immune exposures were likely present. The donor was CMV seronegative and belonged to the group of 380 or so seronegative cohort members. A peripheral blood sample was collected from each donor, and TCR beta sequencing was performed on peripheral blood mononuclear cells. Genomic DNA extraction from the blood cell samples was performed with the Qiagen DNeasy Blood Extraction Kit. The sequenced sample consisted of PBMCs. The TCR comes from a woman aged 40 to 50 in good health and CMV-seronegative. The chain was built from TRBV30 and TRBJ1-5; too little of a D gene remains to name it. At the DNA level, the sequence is TGTGCCTGGAGGCGAGAAGATCAGCCCCAGCATTTT. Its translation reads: CAWRREDQPQHF.